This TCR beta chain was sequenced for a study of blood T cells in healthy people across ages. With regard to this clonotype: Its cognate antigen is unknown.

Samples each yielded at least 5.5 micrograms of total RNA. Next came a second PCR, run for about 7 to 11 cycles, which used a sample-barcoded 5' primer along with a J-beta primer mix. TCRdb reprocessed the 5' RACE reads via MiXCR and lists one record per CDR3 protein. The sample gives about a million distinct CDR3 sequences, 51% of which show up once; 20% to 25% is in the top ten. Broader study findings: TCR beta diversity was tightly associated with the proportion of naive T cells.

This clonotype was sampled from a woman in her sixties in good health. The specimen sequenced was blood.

CDR3: CASSQEGREETQYF. The CDR3, as DNA: TGTGCCAGCAGCCAAGAGGGCAGGGAAGAGACCCAGTACTTC. This chain uses TRBV3-1 with TRBJ2-5; a possible D gene is TRBD1 (5 bases). CDR3 length: 14 residues. Germline assignment: CDR1 LGHDT and CDR2 YNNKEL (reference sequence). Trimming pared 0 bases from V and 3 bases from J, leaving 8 bases between.